Listed here are 9 T cell receptor beta chains from one sample, sequenced in a study of cytomegalovirus exposure and HLA in healthy donors. PCR was performed using 60 Vbeta and 13 Jbeta primers. The assay was immunoSEQ multiplex PCR, and TCRdb's table has in-frame clones only and misses some. This sample has around 130,000 clones, with approximately 82% found just once. The sample was PBMCs. These receptors all stem from a man between 45 and 60 years old in good health and CMV-seronegative.

This clone showed up just once. The V call is TRBV19, the J call TRBJ2-7; TRBD1 is a possible D gene (6 bases). Trimming removed 1 base from V and 0 bases from J, with 10 bases in between. Germline V gene data show CDR1 as LNHDA and CDR2 as SQIVND (reference sequence). This CDR3 is 15 amino acids long. DNA of the CDR3: TGTGCCAGTAGTATAGTAGGACAGAGCTCCTACGAGCAGTACTTC. As protein: CASSIVGQSSYEQYF.

The V and J genes are TRBV5-6 and TRBJ1-2; tentatively, D is TRBD1 (6 bases). The CDR3 is made up of 12 amino acids. Trimming removed 5 bases at V and 13 bases at J, with 18 bases between. Germline values: CDR1 SGHDT, CDR2 YYEEEE. The CDR3 region has the DNA TGTGCCAGCAGTCCGAGGCGGGGGGCAGTCACCTTC. This encodes CASSPRRGAVTF.

The rearrangement links TRBV7-2 to TRBJ2-1, with 9 bases that match TRBD1. This CDR3 is 15 amino acids long. Germline V gives CDR1 SGHTA, CDR2 FQGNSA. The J segment lost 4 bases and the V segment lost 3 bases, leaving 4 bases of the junction unmatched. CDR3 sequence (DNA): TGTGCCAGCAGCTTTGGACAGGGGAGGTACAATGAGCAGTTCTTC. It codes for CASSFGQGRYNEQFF. The full variable domain, its missing parts supplied by reference TRBV7-2 and TRBJ2-1, is GAGVSQSPSNKVTEKGKDVELRCDPISGHTALYWYRQSLGQGLEFLIYFQGNSAPDKSGLPSDRFSAERTGGSVSTLTIQRTQQEDSAVYLCASSFGQGRYNEQFFGPGTRLTVL.

Only one count was recorded for this clone. The chain recombines TRBV11-3 with TRBJ2-5; the D gene is possibly TRBD1 (5 bases). This CDR3 has 13 amino acids. The V end lost 2 bases, the J end lost 4 bases, and 8 bases lay between the germline ends. Germline CDR1 is SGHNT and CDR2 is YENEEA. The CDR3 bases are TGTGCCAGCAGCTTAAGTAGGGGAGAGACCCAGTACTTC. Protein: CASSLSRGETQYF.

To note about this clone: The same CDR3 is also encoded by other DNA sequences in this sample. The chain combines TRBV15 with TRBJ1-3, with 8 bases lining up with TRBD1. The V gene end was trimmed by 3 bases and the J gene end by 2 bases; junction bases not matched to a gene: 3. Germline V gene sequence: CDR1 LNHNV, CDR2 YYDKDF (reference sequence). The CDR3 sequence is 15 residues long. This CDR3 is CATSSRQGPGNTIYF. The CDR3 bases are TGTGCCACCAGCAGCCGACAGGGGCCTGGAAACACCATATATTTT.

The chain employs TRBV5-1 and TRBJ1-1, with D maybe TRBD1 (6 bases). The ends were cut back, 4 bases at V and 3 bases at J, with 16 bases in the middle. The CDR3 length is 15 residues. CDR1 SGHRS and CDR2 YFSETQ come from the germline V gene. As DNA, the CDR3 is TGCGCCAGCAGCATAGACGGGGGGCAGGACACTGAAGCTTTCTTT. This translates into CASSIDGGQDTEAFF.

The chain links TRBV30 to TRBJ1-5; 8 nucleotides align to TRBD1. The CDR3 contains 16 residues. Germline CDR1 reads GTSNPN; CDR2 reads SVGIG (reference sequence). With V trimmed by 5 bases and J by 3 bases, 12 bases remained unmatched. This CDR3 reads CAWGGRGQAINQPQHF. As DNA, the CDR3 is TGTGCCTGGGGGGGGAGGGGACAGGCTATCAATCAGCCCCAGCATTTT.

On this clone itself: The sample has other DNA sequences that encode this CDR3 too. The rearrangement uses TRBV18 and TRBJ2-7; tentatively, D is TRBD1 (6 bases). The CDR3 spans 15 residues. V shed 3 bases and J shed 0 bases, with 12 bases lying between them. Germline loops: CDR1 KGHSH, CDR2 LQKENI. This chain's CDR3 is CASSPGQGSSYEQYF. CDR3 coding DNA: TGTGCCAGCTCACCGGGACAAGGGAGCTCCTACGAGCAGTACTTC.

The rearrangement uses TRBV15 and TRBJ2-3; 11 bases align to TRBD2. Losses at the gene ends were 1 base for V and 4 bases for J; bases not matched to a gene: 1. The V gene's germline CDR1 is LNHNV and CDR2 YYDKDF (reference sequence). CDR3 length equals 15 residues. The CDR3 sequence is CATSRASGGSDTQYF. The CDR3 bases are TGTGCCACCAGCAGAGCTAGCGGGGGGTCAGATACGCAGTATTTT. The complete variable domain, with remaining parts taken from reference TRBV15 and TRBJ2-3, reads DAMVIQNPRYQVTQFGKPVTLSCSQTLNHNVMYWYQQKSSQAPKLLFHYYDKDFNNEADTPDNFQSRRPNTSFCFLDIRSPGLGDTAMYLCATSRASGGSDTQYFGPGTRLTVL.